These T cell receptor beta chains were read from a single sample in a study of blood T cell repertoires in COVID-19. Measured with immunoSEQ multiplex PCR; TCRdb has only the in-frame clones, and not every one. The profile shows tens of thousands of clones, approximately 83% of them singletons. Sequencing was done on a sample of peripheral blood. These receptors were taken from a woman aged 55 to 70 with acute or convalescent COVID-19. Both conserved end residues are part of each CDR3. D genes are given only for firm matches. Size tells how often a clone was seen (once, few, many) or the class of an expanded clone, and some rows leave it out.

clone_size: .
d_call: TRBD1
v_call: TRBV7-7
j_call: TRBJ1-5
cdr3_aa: CASSLPTTTGTGDQPQHF
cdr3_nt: TGTGCTAGCAGCTTACCTACTACCACCGGGACAGGGGATCAGCCCCAGCATTTT

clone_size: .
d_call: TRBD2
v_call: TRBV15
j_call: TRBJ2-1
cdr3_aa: CATAGGYNEQFF
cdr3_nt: TGTGCCACAGCGGGGGGGTACAATGAGCAGTTCTTC

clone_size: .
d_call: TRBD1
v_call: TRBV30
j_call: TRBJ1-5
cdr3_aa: CATGQQSNQPQHF
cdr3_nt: TGTGCCACGGGACAGCAGAGCAATCAGCCCCAGCATTTT

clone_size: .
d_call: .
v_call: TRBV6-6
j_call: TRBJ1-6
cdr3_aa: CASTPQGSYNSPLHF
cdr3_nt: TGTGCCAGCACTCCACAGGGCTCCTATAATTCACCCCTCCACTTT

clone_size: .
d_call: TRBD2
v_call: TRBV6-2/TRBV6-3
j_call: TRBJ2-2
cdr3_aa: CASSRPVAGGSTGELFF
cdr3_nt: TGTGCCAGCAGCCGCCCCGTAGCGGGAGGTTCCACCGGGGAGCTGTTTTTT

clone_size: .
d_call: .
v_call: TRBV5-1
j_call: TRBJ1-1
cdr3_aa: CASSETANTEAFF
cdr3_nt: TGCGCCAGCAGTGAAACAGCGAACACTGAAGCTTTCTTT

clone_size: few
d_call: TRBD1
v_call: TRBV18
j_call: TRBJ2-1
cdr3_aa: CASSPPTDRETLLF
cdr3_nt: TGTGCCAGCTCACCACCGACGGACAGGGAGACCCTGCTCTTC

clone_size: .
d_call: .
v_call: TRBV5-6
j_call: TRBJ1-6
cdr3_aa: CASSLAGSGSSYNSPLHF
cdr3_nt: TGTGCCAGCAGCTTGGCCGGGAGTGGGAGCTCCTATAATTCACCCCTCCACTTT

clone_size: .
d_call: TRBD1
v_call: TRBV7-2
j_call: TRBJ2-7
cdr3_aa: CASSLASQGSYEQYF
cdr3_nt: TGTGCCAGCAGCTTAGCGTCACAGGGGTCGTACGAGCAGTACTTC

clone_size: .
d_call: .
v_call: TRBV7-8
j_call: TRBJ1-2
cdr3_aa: CASSFTGTPANYGYTF
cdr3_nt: TGTGCCAGCAGCTTTACCGGGACACCTGCTAACTATGGCTACACCTTC

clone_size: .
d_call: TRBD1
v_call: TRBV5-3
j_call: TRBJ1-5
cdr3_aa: CARSLRDRRNQPQHF
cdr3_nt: TGTGCCAGAAGCTTAAGGGACAGAAGAAATCAGCCCCAGCATTTT

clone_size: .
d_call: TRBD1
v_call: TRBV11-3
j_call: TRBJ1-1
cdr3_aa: CASSLDSPLDRGGRFTEAFF
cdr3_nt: TGTGCCAGCAGCTTAGATAGCCCCCTCGACAGGGGAGGAAGGTTCACTGAAGCTTTCTTT

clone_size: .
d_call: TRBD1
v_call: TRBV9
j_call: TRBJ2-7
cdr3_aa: CASSVGTGMGEQYF
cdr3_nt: TGTGCCAGCAGCGTTGGGACAGGGATGGGCGAGCAGTACTTC

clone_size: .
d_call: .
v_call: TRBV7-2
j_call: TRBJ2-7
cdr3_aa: CASSRGLPYEQYF
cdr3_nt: TGTGCCAGCAGCCGAGGACTTCCCTACGAGCAGTACTTC

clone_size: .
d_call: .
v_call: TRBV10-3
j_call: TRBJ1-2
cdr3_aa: CAISVTGTNGYTF
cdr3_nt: TGTGCCATCAGTGTCACAGGTACTAATGGCTACACCTTC

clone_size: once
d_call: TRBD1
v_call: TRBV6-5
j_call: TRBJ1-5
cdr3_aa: CASSYSGTGGGWPQHF
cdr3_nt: TGTGCCAGCAGTTATTCCGGGACAGGGGGAGGTTGGCCCCAGCATTTT

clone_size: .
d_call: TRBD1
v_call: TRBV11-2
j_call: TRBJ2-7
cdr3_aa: CASSLERGGTGDPYEQYF
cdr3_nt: TGTGCCAGCAGCTTAGAGAGGGGCGGGACAGGCGATCCGTACGAGCAGTACTTC

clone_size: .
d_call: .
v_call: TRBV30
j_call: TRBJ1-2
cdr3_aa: CAWPEGQGRTNYGYTF
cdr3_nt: TGTGCCTGGCCCGAAGGGCAGGGCCGTACTAACTATGGCTACACCTTC

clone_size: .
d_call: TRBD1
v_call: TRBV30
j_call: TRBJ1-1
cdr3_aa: CAWQLSRDRGWSTEAFF
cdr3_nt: TGTGCCTGGCAACTCTCCCGGGACAGGGGTTGGAGTACTGAAGCTTTCTTT

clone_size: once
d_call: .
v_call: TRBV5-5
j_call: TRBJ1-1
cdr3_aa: CASSFRGANTEAFF
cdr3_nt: TGTGCCAGCAGCTTCCGGGGGGCGAACACTGAAGCTTTCTTT

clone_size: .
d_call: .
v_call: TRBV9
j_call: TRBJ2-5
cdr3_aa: CASSGSSSGETQYF
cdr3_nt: TGTGCCAGCAGCGGATCAAGCTCGGGGGAGACCCAGTACTTC

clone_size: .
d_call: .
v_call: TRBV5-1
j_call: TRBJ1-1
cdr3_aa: CASSLTLGQNTEAFF
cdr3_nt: TGCGCCAGCAGCTTGACTTTGGGACAGAACACTGAAGCTTTCTTT

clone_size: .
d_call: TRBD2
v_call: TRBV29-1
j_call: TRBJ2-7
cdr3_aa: CSVAIVAGGPGEQYF
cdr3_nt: TGCAGCGTAGCCATTGTGGCGGGAGGGCCTGGAGAGCAGTACTTC

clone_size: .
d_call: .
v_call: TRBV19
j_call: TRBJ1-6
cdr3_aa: CASSIFRGQSSYNSPLHF
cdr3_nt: TGTGCCAGTAGTATATTCCGGGGACAAAGCTCCTATAATTCACCCCTCCACTTT

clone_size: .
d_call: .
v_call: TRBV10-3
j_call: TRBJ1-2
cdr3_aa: CAISENLGAARGGDYGYTF
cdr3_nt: TGTGCCATCAGTGAGAATCTGGGAGCCGCGCGGGGAGGGGACTATGGCTACACCTTC

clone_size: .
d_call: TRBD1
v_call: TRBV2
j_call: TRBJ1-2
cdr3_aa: CASQSGYRGLYGYTF
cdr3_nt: TGTGCCAGCCAAAGTGGGTACAGGGGGTTATATGGCTACACCTTC

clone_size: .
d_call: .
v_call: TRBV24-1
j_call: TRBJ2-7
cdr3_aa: CATSDPGRVEQYF
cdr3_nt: TGTGCCACCAGTGACCCTGGTCGGGTCGAGCAGTACTTC

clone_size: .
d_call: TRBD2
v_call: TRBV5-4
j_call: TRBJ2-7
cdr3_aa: CASSFPRSGLVNEQYF
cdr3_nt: TGTGCCAGCAGCTTCCCACGGTCCGGACTAGTTAACGAGCAGTACTTC

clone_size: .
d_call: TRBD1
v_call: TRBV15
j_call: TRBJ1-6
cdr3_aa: CATSREDLDRASPLHF
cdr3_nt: TGTGCCACCAGCCGCGAAGATTTAGACAGGGCTTCACCCCTCCACTTT

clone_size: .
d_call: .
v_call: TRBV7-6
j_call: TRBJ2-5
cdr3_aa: CASSGLIRGRETQYF
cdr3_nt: TGTGCCAGCAGCGGACTGATCAGGGGAAGAGAGACCCAGTACTTC

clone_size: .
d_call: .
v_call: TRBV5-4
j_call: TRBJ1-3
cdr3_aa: CASSLAGGNTIYF
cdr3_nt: TGTGCCAGCAGCTTGGCCGGGGGAAACACCATATATTTT

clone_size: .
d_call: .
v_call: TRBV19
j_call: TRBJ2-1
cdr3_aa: CASSISWTPYNEQFF
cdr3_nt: TGTGCCAGTAGTATCTCCTGGACACCCTACAATGAGCAGTTCTTC

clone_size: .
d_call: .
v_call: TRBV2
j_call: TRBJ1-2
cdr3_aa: CASSAQDRNGYTF
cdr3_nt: TGTGCCAGCAGTGCACAGGATAGGAATGGCTACACCTTC

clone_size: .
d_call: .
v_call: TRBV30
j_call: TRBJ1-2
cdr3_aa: CAWSLGRRVHGYTF
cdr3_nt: TGTGCCTGGAGTCTAGGGAGAAGGGTACATGGCTACACCTTC

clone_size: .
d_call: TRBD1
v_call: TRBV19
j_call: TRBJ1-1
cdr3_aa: CASSPTGGSTEAFF
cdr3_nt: TGTGCCAGTAGCCCTACAGGGGGTTCTACTGAAGCTTTCTTT

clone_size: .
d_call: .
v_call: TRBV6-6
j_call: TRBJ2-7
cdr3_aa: CASIRGAGKRPYEQYF
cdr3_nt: TGTGCCAGCATCCGCGGGGCAGGGAAAAGGCCCTACGAGCAGTACTTC

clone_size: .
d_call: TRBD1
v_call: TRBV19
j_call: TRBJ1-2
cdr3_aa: CASSGTGDNYGYTF
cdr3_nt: TGTGCCAGTAGCGGGACAGGGGATAACTATGGCTACACCTTC

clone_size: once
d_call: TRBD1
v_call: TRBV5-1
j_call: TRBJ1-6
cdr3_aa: CASSWDRENSPLHF
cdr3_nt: TGCGCCAGCAGTTGGGACAGGGAGAATTCACCCCTCCACTTT